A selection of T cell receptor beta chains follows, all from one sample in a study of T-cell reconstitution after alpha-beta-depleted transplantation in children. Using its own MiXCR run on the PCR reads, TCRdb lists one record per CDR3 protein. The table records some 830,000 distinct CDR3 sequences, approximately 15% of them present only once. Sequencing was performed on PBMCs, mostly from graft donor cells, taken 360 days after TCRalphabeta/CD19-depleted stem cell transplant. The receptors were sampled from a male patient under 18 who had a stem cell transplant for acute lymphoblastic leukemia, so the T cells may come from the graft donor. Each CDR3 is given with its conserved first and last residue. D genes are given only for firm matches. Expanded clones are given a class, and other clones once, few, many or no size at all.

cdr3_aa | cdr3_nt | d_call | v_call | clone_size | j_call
CASSLAIGGTYEQYF | TGCGCCAGCAGCTTGGCCATCGGGGGAACCTACGAGCAGTACTTC | . | TRBV5-1 | . | TRBJ2-7
CAASGNRVETQYF | TGCGCCGCCTCCGGGAACAGGGTAGAGACCCAGTACTTC | . | TRBV10-2 | . | TRBJ2-5
CSVEDWNTEAFF | TGCAGCGTTGAGGACTGGAACACTGAAGCTTTCTTT | . | TRBV29-1 | few | TRBJ1-1
CSGEKGVNNEQFF | TGCAGTGGCGAGAAAGGTGTGAACAATGAGCAGTTCTTC | . | TRBV20-1 | . | TRBJ2-1
CASSRRTAEQFF | TGTGCCAGCAGCCGCCGGACAGCCGAGCAGTTCTTC | . | TRBV3-1 | . | TRBJ2-1
CASSQLPPGTEAFF | TGCGCCAGCAGCCAACTCCCACCCGGGACTGAAGCTTTCTTT | . | TRBV4-1 | . | TRBJ1-1
CASSLVAGAPGELFF | TGCGCCAGCAGCTTGGTAGCAGGCGCCCCCGGGGAGCTGTTTTTT | . | TRBV5-1 | . | TRBJ2-2
CASSESTSLDTQYF | TGTGCCAGCAGTGAATCGACTAGCCTTGATACGCAGTATTTT | TRBD2 | TRBV25-1 | many | TRBJ2-3
CASSQDPLGVRVFAQFF | TGTGCCAGCAGCCAAGACCCGCTGGGAGTAAGGGTATTTGCGCAGTTCTTC | . | TRBV3-1 | many | TRBJ2-1
CASSWGTSGRKGELFF | TGTGCCAGCAGCTGGGGGACTAGCGGGAGGAAAGGGGAGCTGTTTTTT | TRBD2 | TRBV7-8 | . | TRBJ2-2
CASSSSGTGLLETQYF | TGTGCCAGCAGCTCATCCGGGACAGGGTTATTGGAGACCCAGTACTTC | TRBD1 | TRBV7-9 | few | TRBJ2-5
CATSSRQANNQPQHF | TGTGCCACCAGCAGCCGACAGGCGAACAATCAGCCCCAGCATTTT | . | TRBV15 | . | TRBJ1-5